This T cell receptor beta chain originates from a study of beta chain features in type 1 diabetes. General study results and limits: It was among patients, rather than healthy donors, that naive, central memory and Treg TCRB repertoires appeared more similar. Moderately but significantly shorter TCRB CDR3s were found in Type 1 diabetes patients in all four CD4+ subsets.

V was pared by 3 bases and J by 4 bases, with 3 bases of the junction left unmatched. Germline V gene data show CDR1 as KGHSH and CDR2 as LQKENI. This CDR3 has 13 residues. Isolated RNA was reverse transcribed in full, so expressed TCRB transcripts were sequenced. This table comes from immunoSEQ multiplex PCR, and its TCRdb copy is limited to in-frame clones, with some not included. Of 250,000 to 300,000 clones listed, 13% to 15% are singletons. A note on this clone: Its antigen is still unknown.

V is TRBV18 and J is TRBJ2-7; 7 bases match TRBD1. Sequencing used naive CD4+ T cells from blood. This TCR was recovered from a man between 25 and 39 years old with type 1 diabetes. CDR3 DNA sequence: TGTGCCAGCTCACCGGACAGGCAATACGAGCAGTACTTC. As protein: CASSPDRQYEQYF.